This T cell receptor beta chain originates from a study of patients and donors after allogeneic stem cell transplantation (dated by TCRdb to the early 2020s). V loses 1 base, J loses 7 bases, and the germline ends lie 11 bases apart. The CDR3 has 14 amino acids, counting the end cysteine and phenylalanine. Only the CDR3 DNA is retained, 42 bases long and in frame from the first base. Receptors were amplified or captured by RT-PCR. Data came from a NextSeq 550. TCRdb cleaned the public reads at Q25 with fastp, built clones with MiXCR and kept in-frame beta chains. Entries are consolidated by CDR3 protein sequence, retaining the most common genes and DNA. The sample table contains about 960,000 distinct CDR3 sequences; only one count was recorded for roughly 18% of them. Of the sample, around 6% is held by the ten largest clones. This clonotype has more than one count but fewer than ten. The antigen this receptor binds is unknown. No base-level quality is on record; no much larger clone is a single base apart.

The sequencing input was blood, either unsorted or a sorted T cell fraction (not recorded which). Recombination linked TRBV12-3 or TRBV12-4 to TRBJ1-5; TRBD1 might be the D gene, on 5 matching bases. The clonotype originates from a human donor who was either an allogeneic HSCT recipient or a stem cell or donor lymphocyte infusion donor (not recorded which). It is not recorded whose cells these are; they may come from a transplant donor. Read as DNA, the sequence is TGTGCCAGCAGTTTAGAAGGGGTCAAGCAGCCCCAGCATTTT. Translated, it gives CASSLEGVKQPQHF.